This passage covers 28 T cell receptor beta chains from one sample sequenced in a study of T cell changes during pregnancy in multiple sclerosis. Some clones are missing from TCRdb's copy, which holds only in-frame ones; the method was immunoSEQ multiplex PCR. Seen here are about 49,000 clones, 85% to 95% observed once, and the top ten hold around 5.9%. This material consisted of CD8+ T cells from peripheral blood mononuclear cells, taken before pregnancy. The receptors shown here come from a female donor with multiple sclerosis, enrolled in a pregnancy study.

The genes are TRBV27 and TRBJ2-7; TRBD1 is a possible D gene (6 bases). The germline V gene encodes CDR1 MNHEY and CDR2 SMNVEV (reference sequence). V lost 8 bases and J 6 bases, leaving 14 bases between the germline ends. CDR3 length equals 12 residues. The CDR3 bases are TGTGCCAGCGGGCAAACAGGGAGCGAGCAGTACTTC. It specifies CASGQTGSEQYF.

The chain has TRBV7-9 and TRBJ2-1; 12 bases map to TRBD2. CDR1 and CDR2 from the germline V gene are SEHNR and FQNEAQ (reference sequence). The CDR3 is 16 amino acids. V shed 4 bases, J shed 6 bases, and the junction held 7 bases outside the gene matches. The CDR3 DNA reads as TGTGCCAGCAGCTCGTCTAGCGGGAGGGCCATCAATGAGCAGTTCTTC. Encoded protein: CASSSSSGRAINEQFF.

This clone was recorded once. The CDR3 spells CASSQSAGLSYTF. As DNA, the CDR3 is TGTGCCAGCAGCCAATCTGCAGGGTTAAGCTACACCTTC. The rearrangement uses TRBV16 and TRBJ1-2; D perhaps matches TRBD1 (5 bases). With 0 bases removed from V and 9 bases from J, the gap between germline ends came to 11 bases. The CDR3 loop spans 13 amino acids. CDR1 is KGHSY and CDR2 is FQNENV in the germline V gene.

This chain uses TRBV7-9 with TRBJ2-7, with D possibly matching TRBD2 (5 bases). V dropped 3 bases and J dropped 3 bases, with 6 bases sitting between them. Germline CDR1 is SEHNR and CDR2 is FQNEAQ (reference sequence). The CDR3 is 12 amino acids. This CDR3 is CASSFEGYEQYF. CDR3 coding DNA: TGTGCCAGCAGCTTTGAGGGCTACGAGCAGTACTTC.

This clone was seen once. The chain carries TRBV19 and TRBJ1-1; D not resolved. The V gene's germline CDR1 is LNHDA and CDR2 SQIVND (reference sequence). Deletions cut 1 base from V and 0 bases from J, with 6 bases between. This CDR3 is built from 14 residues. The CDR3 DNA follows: TGTGCCAGTAGTATAGGTGTCATGAACACTGAAGCTTTCTTT. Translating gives CASSIGVMNTEAFF.

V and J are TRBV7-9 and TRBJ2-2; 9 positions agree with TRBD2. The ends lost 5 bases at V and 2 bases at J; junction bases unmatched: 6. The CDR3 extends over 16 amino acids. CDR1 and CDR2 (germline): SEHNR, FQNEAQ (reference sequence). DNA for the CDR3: TGTGCCAGCAGCCGTAGCGGGAGTAGAAACACCGGGGAGCTGTTTTTT. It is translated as CASSRSGSRNTGELFF.

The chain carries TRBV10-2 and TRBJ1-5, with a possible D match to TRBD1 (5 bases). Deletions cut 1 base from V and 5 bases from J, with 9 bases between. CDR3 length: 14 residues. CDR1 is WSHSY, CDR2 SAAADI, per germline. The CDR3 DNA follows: TGCGCCAGCAGTGAGTTGGCAGGGTATCAGCCCCAGCATTTT. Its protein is CASSELAGYQPQHF.

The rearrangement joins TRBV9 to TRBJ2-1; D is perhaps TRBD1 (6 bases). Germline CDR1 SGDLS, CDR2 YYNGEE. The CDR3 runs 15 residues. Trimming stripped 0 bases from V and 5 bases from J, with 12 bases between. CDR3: CASSVDPRQDNEQFF. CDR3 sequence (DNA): TGTGCCAGCAGCGTAGACCCACGACAGGACAATGAGCAGTTCTTC.

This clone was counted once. CDR3 bases: TGTGCCAGCAGTTTAGGGACAGGGTGGACTGAAGCTTTCTTT. Amino acid sequence: CASSLGTGWTEAFF. The J gene is TRBJ1-1, the V gene TRBV27; 9 nucleotides line up with TRBD1. The CDR3 covers 14 residues. Germline V gene sequence: CDR1 MNHEY, CDR2 SMNVEV (reference sequence). V lost 2 bases and J lost 5; bases outside the gene matches: 3.

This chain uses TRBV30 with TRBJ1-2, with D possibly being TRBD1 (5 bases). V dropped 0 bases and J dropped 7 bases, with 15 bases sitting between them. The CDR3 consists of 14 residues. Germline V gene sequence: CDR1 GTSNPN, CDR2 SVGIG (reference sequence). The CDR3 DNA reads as TGTGCCTGGAGTGTACTGGGGGGATTCTCTGGCTACACCTTC. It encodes CAWSVLGGFSGYTF.

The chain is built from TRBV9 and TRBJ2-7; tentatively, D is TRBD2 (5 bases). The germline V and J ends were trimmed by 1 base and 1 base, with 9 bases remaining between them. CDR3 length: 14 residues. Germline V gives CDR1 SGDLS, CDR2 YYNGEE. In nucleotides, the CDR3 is TGTGCCAGCAGCGTAAGCGGCAGATCCTACGAGCAGTACTTC. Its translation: CASSVSGRSYEQYF.

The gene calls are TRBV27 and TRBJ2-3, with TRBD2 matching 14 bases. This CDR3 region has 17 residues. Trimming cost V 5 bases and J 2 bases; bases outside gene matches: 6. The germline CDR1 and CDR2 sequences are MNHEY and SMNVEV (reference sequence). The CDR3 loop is CASSLPGLAGATDTQYF. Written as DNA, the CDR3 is TGTGCCAGCAGTCTCCCGGGACTAGCGGGAGCCACAGATACGCAGTATTTT.

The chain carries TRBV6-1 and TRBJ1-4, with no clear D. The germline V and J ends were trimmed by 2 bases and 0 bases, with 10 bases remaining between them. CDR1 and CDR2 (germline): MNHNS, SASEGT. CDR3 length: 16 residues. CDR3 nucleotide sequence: TGTGCCAGCAGTGAACGGCGGGCAGCAACTAATGAAAAACTGTTTTTT. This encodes CASSERRAATNEKLFF.

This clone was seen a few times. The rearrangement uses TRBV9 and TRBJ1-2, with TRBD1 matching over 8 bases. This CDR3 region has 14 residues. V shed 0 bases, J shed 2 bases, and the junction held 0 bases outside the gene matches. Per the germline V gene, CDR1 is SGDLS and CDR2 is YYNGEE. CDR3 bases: TGTGCCAGCAGCGTAGGGACAGGGAACTATGGCTACACCTTC. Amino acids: CASSVGTGNYGYTF.

CDR3 protein: CASSVSRGSNTEAFF. The CDR3 bases are TGTGCCAGTAGTGTATCCAGGGGGTCGAACACTGAAGCTTTCTTT. The chain uses TRBV19 and TRBJ1-1, with 7 bases fitting TRBD1. CDR1 is LNHDA, CDR2 SQIVND, per germline (reference sequence). The CDR3 has 15 amino acids. V shed 5 bases, J shed 1 base, and the junction held 7 bases outside the gene matches.

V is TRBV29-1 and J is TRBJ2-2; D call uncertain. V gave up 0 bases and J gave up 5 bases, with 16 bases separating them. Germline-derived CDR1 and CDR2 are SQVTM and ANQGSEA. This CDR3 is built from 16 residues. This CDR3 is CSVEDQGRDLTGELFF. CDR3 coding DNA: TGCAGCGTTGAAGATCAAGGCAGAGACTTAACCGGGGAGCTGTTTTTT.

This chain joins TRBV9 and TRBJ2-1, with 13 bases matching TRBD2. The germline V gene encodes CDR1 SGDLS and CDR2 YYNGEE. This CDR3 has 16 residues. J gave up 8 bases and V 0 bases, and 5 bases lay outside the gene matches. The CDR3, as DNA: TGTGCCAGCAGCGTAGACTGGACTAGCGGGAGACATGAGCAGTTCTTC. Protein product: CASSVDWTSGRHEQFF.

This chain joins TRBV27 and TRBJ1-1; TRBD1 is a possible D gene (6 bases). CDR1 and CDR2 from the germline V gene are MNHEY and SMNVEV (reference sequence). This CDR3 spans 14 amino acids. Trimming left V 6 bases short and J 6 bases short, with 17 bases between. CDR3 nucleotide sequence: TGTGCCAGCAGCCCTTTAGGGGGGGTCGCTGAAGCTTTCTTT. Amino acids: CASSPLGGVAEAFF.

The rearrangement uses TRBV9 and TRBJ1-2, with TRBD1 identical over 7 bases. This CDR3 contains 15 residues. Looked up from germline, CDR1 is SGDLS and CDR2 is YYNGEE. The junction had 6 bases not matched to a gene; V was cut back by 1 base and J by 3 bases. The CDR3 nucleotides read TGTGCCAGCAGCGTACGGACAGGCCTGGACTATGGCTACACCTTC. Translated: CASSVRTGLDYGYTF.

The CDR3 protein is CASSFSTNHEEQYF. As DNA, the CDR3 is TGTGCCAGCAGTTTCTCAACAAACCACGAAGAGCAGTACTTC. V is TRBV27 and J is TRBJ2-7; D is unclear. V shed 3 bases and J shed 7 bases, with 16 bases lying between them. Germline lookup yields CDR1 MNHEY and CDR2 SMNVEV (reference sequence). The CDR3 runs 14 residues.

The CDR3 DNA is TGTGCCAGTAGTACCTGGGACAGGGCACTAACAACGAACACCGGGGAGCTGTTTTTT. Protein: CASSTWDRALTTNTGELFF. The chain is built from TRBV19 and TRBJ2-2; 9 nucleotides line up with TRBD1. Looked up from germline, CDR1 is LNHDA and CDR2 is SQIVND (reference sequence). V was clipped by 4 bases and J by 0 bases; unmatched bases: 12. The CDR3 is made up of 19 amino acids.

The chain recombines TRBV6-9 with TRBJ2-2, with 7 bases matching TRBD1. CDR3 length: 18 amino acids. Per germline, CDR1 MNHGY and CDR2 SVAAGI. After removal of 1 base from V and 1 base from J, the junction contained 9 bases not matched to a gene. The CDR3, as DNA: TGTGCCAGCAGTTATTTTCCGGTGGGGGACAGGAACACCGGGGAGCTGTTTTTT. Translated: CASSYFPVGDRNTGELFF.

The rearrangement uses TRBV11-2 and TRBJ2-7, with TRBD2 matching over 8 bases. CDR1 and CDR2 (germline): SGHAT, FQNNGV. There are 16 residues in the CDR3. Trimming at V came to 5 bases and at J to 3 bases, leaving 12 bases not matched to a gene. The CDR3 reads CASSPDPASGYYEQYF. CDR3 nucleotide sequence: TGTGCCAGCAGCCCGGACCCAGCTAGCGGGTACTACGAGCAGTACTTC.

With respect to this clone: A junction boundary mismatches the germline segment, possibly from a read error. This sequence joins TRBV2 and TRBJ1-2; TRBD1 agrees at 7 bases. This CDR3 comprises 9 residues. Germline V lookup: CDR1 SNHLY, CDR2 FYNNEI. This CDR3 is CASSEGDSF. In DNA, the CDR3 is TGTGCCAGCAGTGAAGGGGACAGCTTC.

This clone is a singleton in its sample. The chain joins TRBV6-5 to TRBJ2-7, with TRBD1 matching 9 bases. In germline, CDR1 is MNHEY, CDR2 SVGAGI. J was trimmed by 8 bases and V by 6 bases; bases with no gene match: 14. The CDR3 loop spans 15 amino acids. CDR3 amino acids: CASRPRTGEYLKQYF. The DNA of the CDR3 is TGTGCCAGCAGGCCCCGGACAGGGGAGTATCTGAAGCAGTACTTC.

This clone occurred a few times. Here the CDR3 reads CASSMGTAFYEQYF. The CDR3 bases are TGTGCCAGTAGTATGGGGACAGCCTTCTACGAGCAGTACTTC. The chain uses TRBV19 and TRBJ2-7; 7 bases map to TRBD1. The V segment lost 3 bases and the J segment 3 bases; nucleotides outside the gene matches: 5. CDR3 size: 14 residues. Germline CDR1 and CDR2: LNHDA and SQIVND (reference sequence).

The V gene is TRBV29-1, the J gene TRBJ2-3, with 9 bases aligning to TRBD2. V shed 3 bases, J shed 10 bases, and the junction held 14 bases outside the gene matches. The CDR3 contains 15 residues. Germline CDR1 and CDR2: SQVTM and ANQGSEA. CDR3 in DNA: TGCAGCGTTGATCGACTAGCGGACCCTATATCGGCGCAGTATTTT. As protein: CSVDRLADPISAQYF.

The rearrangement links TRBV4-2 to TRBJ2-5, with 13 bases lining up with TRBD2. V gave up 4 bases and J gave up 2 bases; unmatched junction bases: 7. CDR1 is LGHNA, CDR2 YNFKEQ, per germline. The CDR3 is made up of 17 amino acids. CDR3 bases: TGTGCCAGCAGCCCATCACTAGCGGGAGGGTTACAAGAGACCCAGTACTTC. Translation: CASSPSLAGGLQETQYF.